These 29 T cell receptor beta chains were sequenced from one sample in a study of CD8+CD57+ T cells in acquired aplastic anemia. Template material for TCR beta VDJ and CDR3 profiling consisted of genomic DNA. MiXCR was run by TCRdb on the reads, yielding one entry per CDR3 protein. The sample carries 100,000 to 150,000 distinct CDR3 sequences, roughly 50% recorded once. Material: sorted CD4+, CD8+, or CD8+CD57+ T cells (not recorded which) from PBMCs. The receptors shown here come from a human donor in good health, serving as a control.

Points on this clonotype: At one end, the junction sequence differs from germline, possibly due to a read error. Here the CDR3 reads CANSSPLLTSGGAGEQYF. CDR3 nucleotides: TGTGCCAACAGTTCTCCACTCCTTACTAGCGGGGGGGCTGGTGAGCAGTACTTC. V gene TRBV27 combines with J gene TRBJ2-7; 13 nucleotides align to TRBD2. The germline V gene encodes CDR1 MNHEY and CDR2 SMNVEV (reference sequence). The CDR3 has 18 amino acids.

About this clonotype: A much larger clone lies one base from this, so it may be a read error. J is TRBJ1-4 and V is TRBV4-1; 7 bases map to TRBD1. The CDR3 consists of 15 residues. Germline CDR1 reads MGHRA; CDR2 reads YSYEKL. This CDR3 reads CASSYSDRFGEELFF. The CDR3 DNA reads TGTGCCAGCAGTTACTCGGACAGGTTTGGCGAAGAACTGTTTTTT.

This rearrangement joins TRBV10-2 to TRBJ2-2; 7 nucleotides match TRBD1. The CDR3 is made up of 12 amino acids. CDR1 is WSHSY, CDR2 SAAADI, per germline. V was pared by 6 bases and J by 5 bases, with 0 bases of the junction left unmatched. The CDR3 sequence is CASRTGTGELFF. The CDR3 bases are TGCGCCAGCAGGACAGGGACCGGGGAGCTGTTTTTT.

V is TRBV20-1 and J is TRBJ1-5; the D gene is possibly TRBD1 (5 bases). This CDR3 has 14 residues. Trimming removed 1 base from V and 0 bases from J, with 7 bases in between. Germline CDR1 is DFQATT and CDR2 is SNEGSKA (reference sequence). The CDR3: CSARAGDSNQPQHF. The CDR3, as DNA: TGCAGTGCTAGAGCGGGGGATAGCAATCAGCCCCAGCATTTT.

The chain uses TRBV27 and TRBJ2-4; possibly TRBD2 for D (6 bases). Trimming removed 0 bases from V and 0 bases from J, with 21 bases in between. From germline, CDR1 is MNHEY and CDR2 SMNVEV (reference sequence). The CDR3 covers 20 residues. CDR3 sequence reads: CASSLSFRGLNIVAKNIQYF. DNA of the CDR3: TGTGCCAGCAGTTTATCGTTCCGGGGACTGAACATCGTAGCCAAAAACATTCAGTACTTC.

The chain uses TRBV11-2 and TRBJ2-3; D assignment may be TRBD1 or TRBD2 (5 bases each). The CDR3 sequence is 15 residues long. V was clipped by 5 bases and J by 3 bases, with 15 bases between them. CDR1 and CDR2 from the germline V gene are SGHAT and FQNNGV. Here the CDR3 reads CASSRDGQRTDTQYF. As DNA, the CDR3 is TGTGCCAGCAGCCGGGACGGGCAAAGGACAGATACGCAGTATTTT. Based on the CDR3 plus reference TRBV11-2 and TRBJ2-3, the full variable domain is EAGVAQSPRYKIIEKRQSVAFWCNPISGHATLYWYQQILGQGPKLLIQFQNNGVVDDSQLPKDRFSAERLKGVDSTLKIQPAKLEDSAVYLCASSRDGQRTDTQYFGPGTRLTVL.

The chain couples TRBV14 to TRBJ2-3, with D perhaps TRBD2 (5 bases). Trimming took 5 bases from V and 4 from J, leaving 13 bases between them. Germline V gene lookup returns CDR1 SGHDN and CDR2 FVKESK. The CDR3 is 14 amino acids. The DNA of the CDR3 is TGTGCCAGCAGCACCCATCTGGGAGCAGATACGCAGTATTTT. Protein: CASSTHLGADTQYF.

The chain has TRBV19 and TRBJ1-2; 9 bases map to TRBD1. Germline V gene data show CDR1 as LNHDA and CDR2 as SQIVND (reference sequence). After removal of 5 bases from V and 8 bases from J, the junction contained 9 bases not matched to a gene. CDR3 length equals 14 residues. CDR3 sequence: CASSYTDRGGGYTF. The CDR3 DNA follows: TGTGCCAGTAGTTACACGGACAGGGGAGGAGGCTACACCTTC.

V and J are TRBV10-1 and TRBJ2-1; 8 nucleotides agree with TRBD1. This CDR3 has 15 amino acids. Germline trimming cut 4 bases from V and 3 bases from J; bases unmatched to any gene: 5. Germline V gene sequence: CDR1 WNHNN, CDR2 SYGVQD (reference sequence). CDR3: CASSAAGGGYNEQFF. The CDR3 DNA follows: TGCGCCAGCAGTGCGGCAGGGGGCGGCTACAATGAGCAGTTCTTC.

This chain links TRBV18 with TRBJ2-7; D uncertain. Trimming stripped 1 base from V and 3 bases from J, with 16 bases between. CDR3 length: 16 amino acids. The germline CDR1 and CDR2 sequences are KGHSH and LQKENI. The CDR3 region is CASSPLLGPTGYEQYF. CDR3 coding DNA: TGTGCCAGCTCACCACTTTTAGGCCCGACGGGCTACGAGCAGTACTTC.

The chain is built from TRBV29-1 and TRBJ1-2; D is unclear. This CDR3 has 16 residues. Germline values: CDR1 SQVTM, CDR2 ANQGSEA. The V end was cut by 0 bases, the J end by 5 bases, with 19 bases between. The CDR3 loop reads CSVEDPDVVGSYGYTF. The CDR3 bases are TGCAGCGTTGAAGATCCGGACGTTGTCGGGAGTTATGGCTACACCTTC.

The genes are TRBV7-2 and TRBJ2-7; 8 bases fit TRBD2. Looked up from germline, CDR1 is SGHTA and CDR2 is FQGNSA. V shed 5 bases, J shed 4 bases, and the junction held 4 bases outside the gene matches. The CDR3 has 13 residues. For the CDR3, the DNA is TGTGCCAGCAGCCCACTAGCGGCTTACGAGCAGTACTTC. Encoded protein: CASSPLAAYEQYF.

The J gene is TRBJ2-7, the V gene TRBV10-3; D gene ambiguous. This CDR3 is built from 12 residues. CDR1 is ENHRY and CDR2 is SYGVKD in the germline V gene. Trimming pared 3 bases from V and 7 bases from J, leaving 10 bases between. Here the CDR3 reads CAISEILYEQYF. Written as DNA, the CDR3 is TGTGCCATCAGTGAAATCCTCTATGAGCAGTACTTC.

The chain couples TRBV5-1 to TRBJ2-2; possible D gene TRBD2, 6 bases. The CDR3 runs 15 residues. V lost 3 bases to trimming and J lost 6 bases, with 15 bases between them. Germline V CDR1 and CDR2: SGHRS, YFSETQ. The CDR3 spells CASSSRDLRAGELFF. Written as DNA, the CDR3 is TGCGCCAGCAGCTCTAGGGACTTGCGAGCCGGGGAGCTGTTTTTT.

Ten or more counts support this clonotype. The chain joins TRBV12-3 or TRBV12-4 to TRBJ1-2, with 7 positions matching TRBD1. Trimming cost V 7 bases and J 6 bases; bases outside gene matches: 14. CDR3 size: 15 residues. CDR3 nucleotide sequence: TGTGCCAGCACATCACAGACAGGGAAAGGGGATGGCTACACCTTC. This codes for CASTSQTGKGDGYTF.

The genes are TRBV11-1 and TRBJ1-6; maybe TRBD1 (5 bases). Trimming took off 7 bases at V and 10 bases at J, with 14 bases between the two ends. CDR3 length equals 13 residues. Germline V gene sequence: CDR1 SGHAT, CDR2 FQDESV (reference sequence). CDR3 bases: TGTGCCAGCAACGGGGGATTAGGCTCACCCCTCCACTTT. Its protein is CASNGGLGSPLHF.

The chain couples TRBV7-3 to TRBJ1-3, with D unclear. This CDR3 has 16 amino acids. Germline lookup yields CDR1 SGHTA and CDR2 FQGTGA. Trimming removed 4 bases from V and 0 bases from J, with 13 bases in between. The CDR3 coding sequence is TGTGCCAGCAGCTCTACAGTTGCTAGCTCTGGAAACACCATATATTTT. Translated, it gives CASSSTVASSGNTIYF. The full variable domain, its missing parts supplied by reference TRBV7-3 and TRBJ1-3, is GAGVSQTPSNKVTEKGKYVELRCDPISGHTALYWYRQSLGQGPEFLIYFQGTGAADDSGLPNDRFFAVRPEGSVSTLKIQRTERGDSAVYLCASSSTVASSGNTIYFGEGSWLTVV.

There are many counts of this clonotype. The chain employs TRBV10-3 and TRBJ2-7; D not certain. CDR1 ENHRY and CDR2 SYGVKD come from the germline V gene. This CDR3 has 16 amino acids. The V gene lost 2 bases and the J gene lost 3 bases, with 17 bases spanning the gap. CDR3 DNA: TGTGCCATCAGTGAGAACAGCTGGGATAGTTTCTACGAGCAGTACTTC. Translation: CAISENSWDSFYEQYF.

This clonotype showed up many times. The V gene is TRBV5-4, the J gene TRBJ2-1; 7 bases agree with TRBD1. The CDR3 length is 17 residues. The V gene's germline CDR1 is SGHNT and CDR2 YYREEE (reference sequence). Trimming at V came to 4 bases and at J to 2 bases, leaving 12 bases not matched to a gene. DNA for the CDR3: TGTGCCAGCAGCAAATTACCTGGGACAGATACCTACAATGAGCAGTTCTTC. Its protein is CASSKLPGTDTYNEQFF. Combining the CDR3 with reference TRBV5-4 and TRBJ2-1 gives the whole variable domain ETGVTQSPTHLIKTRGQQVTLRCSSQSGHNTVSWYQQALGQGPQFIFQYYREEENGRGNFPPRFSGLQFPNYSSELNVNALELDDSALYLCASSKLPGTDTYNEQFFGPGTRLTVL.

The J gene is TRBJ2-7, the V gene TRBV11-2, with D perhaps being TRBD1 or TRBD2 (6 bases each). CDR1 is SGHAT, CDR2 FQNNGV, per germline. CDR3 size: 17 residues. V was clipped by 4 bases and J by 3 bases, with 22 bases between them. The CDR3, as DNA: TGTGCCAGCAGCTCTGCAGGGGTTTGCGGGGCCGTCTACGAGCAGTACTTC. Translating gives CASSSAGVCGAVYEQYF.

This clonotype was counted ten times or more. The chain joins TRBV5-6 to TRBJ1-1, with D uncertain. The ends were cut back, 0 bases at V and 0 bases at J, with 12 bases in the middle. The CDR3 totals 16 residues. Germline V gene sequence: CDR1 SGHDT, CDR2 YYEEEE. Written as DNA, the CDR3 is TGTGCCAGCAGCTTGGGCGGAAGCCTCATGAACACTGAAGCTTTCTTT. This gives the protein CASSLGGSLMNTEAFF.

This clonotype was detected ten times or more. This chain connects TRBV6-1 to TRBJ2-3, with 8 bases identical to TRBD1. The germline CDR1 and CDR2 sequences are MNHNS and SASEGT. CDR3 length: 13 amino acids. The junction had 5 bases not matched to a gene; V was cut back by 10 bases and J by 2 bases. For the CDR3, the DNA is TGTGCCACCAGGGGGCAGCCCACAGATACGCAGTATTTT. It yields the protein CATRGQPTDTQYF.

This clonotype was picked up many times. This CDR3 reads CASQSTGGFYGYTF. The CDR3 region has the DNA TGTGCCAGCCAATCGACAGGGGGCTTCTATGGCTACACCTTC. The chain links TRBV7-9 to TRBJ1-2; TRBD1 matches at 10 bases. Trimming at V came to 8 bases and at J to 4 bases, leaving 7 bases not matched to a gene. CDR3 length equals 14 residues. Germline loops: CDR1 SEHNR, CDR2 FQNEAQ (reference sequence).

This clonotype showed up many times. The rearrangement joins TRBV5-1 to TRBJ1-1; 11 positions match TRBD1. Unmatched junction bases numbered 8, after V lost 7 bases and J lost 0 bases. CDR3 length: 16 amino acids. The V gene's germline CDR1 is SGHRS and CDR2 YFSETQ. CDR3 amino acids: CASLPGDRGMNTEAFF. DNA for the CDR3: TGCGCCAGCCTCCCCGGGGACAGGGGGATGAACACTGAAGCTTTCTTT.

The chain is built from TRBV19 and TRBJ2-7; unclear D gene. This CDR3 comprises 13 residues. CDR1 is LNHDA, CDR2 SQIVND, per germline (reference sequence). V lost 8 bases and J 3 bases, leaving 14 bases between the germline ends. The CDR3 is CASPCKAYYEQYF. The CDR3, as DNA: TGTGCCAGTCCTTGTAAGGCGTACTACGAGCAGTACTTC.

This clonotype was seen a handful of times. The chain couples TRBV10-2 to TRBJ1-1; D may be TRBD1 (6 bases). Germline V CDR1 and CDR2: WSHSY, SAAADI. V was shortened by 9 bases and J by 2 bases, with 19 bases between the two germline ends. The CDR3 runs to 15 residues. CDR3: CASLMGGRVNTEAFF. DNA of the CDR3: TGCGCCAGTCTCATGGGGGGCAGGGTTAACACTGAAGCTTTCTTT.

This clonotype was seen at least ten times. The chain employs TRBV19 and TRBJ1-4, with a weak D call TRBD1 (6 bases). This CDR3 region has 16 residues. The V gene's germline CDR1 is LNHDA and CDR2 SQIVND (reference sequence). Deletions cut 7 bases from V and 8 bases from J, with 23 bases between. The CDR3 nucleotides are TGTGCCAGTACCTGGCAGGGGATGGGGTCGCACGAAAAACTGTTTTTT. Encoded protein: CASTWQGMGSHEKLFF.

The J gene is TRBJ1-5, the V gene TRBV9; D gene ambiguous. The CDR3 extends over 13 amino acids. Germline assignment: CDR1 SGDLS and CDR2 YYNGEE. V lost 0 bases and J 5 bases, leaving 6 bases between the germline ends. CDR3 nucleotides: TGTGCCAGCAGCGTAGATATAGATCAGCCCCAGCATTTT. This codes for CASSVDIDQPQHF.

This clonotype was counted at least ten times. This CDR3 reads CASSLVGGGAYNEQFF. The DNA of the CDR3 is TGTGCCAGCAGCTTAGTCGGGGGGGGGGCCTACAATGAGCAGTTCTTC. The rearrangement links TRBV7-2 to TRBJ2-1; 8 bases are shared with TRBD2. This CDR3 has 16 residues. V lost 1 base to trimming and J lost 2 bases; unmatched junction nucleotides: 4. Germline CDR1 and CDR2: SGHTA and FQGNSA.